The rows below give T cell receptor beta chains drawn from one sample of a study of blood T cells in healthy people across ages. TCRdb itself ran the 5' RACE reads through MiXCR, one entry per CDR3 protein. The sample shows about 570,000 distinct CDR3 sequences, approximately 27% of them seen only once. Sequenced material: blood. The receptors come from a woman aged 70-85 years in good health. CDR3s include the opening cysteine and the closing phenylalanine or tryptophan. D genes are given only for firm matches. Clone size appears in some rows only: once, few, many, or a class for an expanded clone.

cdr3_nt cdr3_aa d_call j_call clone_size v_call
TGTGCCAGCAGTTTAAGCCGACAGGGACACTCCATATATTTT CASSLSRQGHSIYF TRBD1 TRBJ1-3 few TRBV27
TGTGCCAGCAACAAGCTAGGAGGCCAAGAGACCCAGTACTTC CASNKLGGQETQYF - TRBJ2-5 few TRBV9
TGCAGTGCGAATCAGGGGACCGGGGAGCTGTTTTTT CSANQGTGELFF - TRBJ2-2 - TRBV20-1
TGTGCCAGCAGCGTTTTGAGTTTAGGGGTTTCCTACAATGAGCAGTTCTTC CASSVLSLGVSYNEQFF - TRBJ2-1 - TRBV9
TGTGCCAGCACCTGGGGCACTGAAGCTTTCTTT CASTWGTEAFF - TRBJ1-1 few TRBV6-1
TGCAGTGCTAGAGAGGGACAGAGCACAGATACGCAGTATTTT CSAREGQSTDTQYF TRBD1 TRBJ2-3 few TRBV20-1
TGTGCCACCAGTGTCTCCGGAGCCTACAATGAGCAGTTCTTC CATSVSGAYNEQFF - TRBJ2-1 - TRBV24-1
TGTGCCAGCAGCTTAGTTGGGGGGGAGGTACATACGCAGTATTTT CASSLVGGEVHTQYF TRBD2 TRBJ2-3 few TRBV7-2
TGTGCCAGCAGCCGGACAGCCGCCCAAGAGACCCAGTACTTC CASSRTAAQETQYF - TRBJ2-5 few TRBV7-2
TGCAGTGCCTCTCGGACTAGCGGGGGGCAGATAGATACGCAGTATTTT CSASRTSGGQIDTQYF TRBD2 TRBJ2-3 - TRBV20-1
TGTGCCAGCAGCTTAGTGGTGTCAGGGTTCGACGAGCAGTACTTC CASSLVVSGFDEQYF - TRBJ2-7 few TRBV7-2
TGTGCCAGCTCACCTAGTATCGGTGAGCAGTTCTTC CASSPSIGEQFF - TRBJ2-1 - TRBV18
TGCAGTGCTTCTCGGGACAGCCCGGGAGATACGCAGTATTTT CSASRDSPGDTQYF TRBD1 TRBJ2-3 - TRBV20-1
TGCAGCGTTTCGCCGGGAGGAAACATTCAGTACTTC CSVSPGGNIQYF TRBD2 TRBJ2-4 - TRBV29-1
TGTGCCAGCAGCTCCCCCCGAGGGGAGAACACTGAAGCTTTCTTT CASSSPRGENTEAFF - TRBJ1-1 few TRBV14
TGTGCCAGCAGCCAAGAGGATCGAACCTACGAGCAGTACTTC CASSQEDRTYEQYF - TRBJ2-7 few TRBV4-2
TGTGCCACCAGGGTCGCCGACCGCGGGGAGCTGTTTTTT CATRVADRGELFF - TRBJ2-2 - TRBV15
TGTGCCAGCAGCCGACAGGGGGTGGACACTGAGGCTTTCTTT CASSRQGVDTEAFF TRBD1 TRBJ1-1 few TRBV3-1
TGCGCCAGCAGCCAAGCGATACGGCAGGGGACGGTCTATGGCTACACCTTC CASSQAIRQGTVYGYTF - TRBJ1-2 once TRBV4-3
TGTGCCAGCAGCCTTGGAGCACCGGACTACAATGAGCAGTTCTTC CASSLGAPDYNEQFF - TRBJ2-1 - TRBV7-8
TGTGCCAGCAGTCCCTTAGGTAGGGGAGGCACTGAAGCTTTCTTT CASSPLGRGGTEAFF - TRBJ1-1 - TRBV12-3/TRBV12-4
TGTGCCAGCAGCGGACGGGGCTCCTACGAGCAGTACTTC CASSGRGSYEQYF - TRBJ2-7 few TRBV12-3/TRBV12-4
TGTGCCAGTAAACGGCGGGGGGACGGCACAGATACGCAGTATTTT CASKRRGDGTDTQYF TRBD2 TRBJ2-3 - TRBV19
TGTGCCAGCAGCACCCTAGGAACTAGCGGCTACAATGAGCAGTTCTTC CASSTLGTSGYNEQFF TRBD2 TRBJ2-1 few TRBV6-6
TGTGCCAGCAGTTTAGGGCAGGGTATGATTTCGCCCCAGCATTTT CASSLGQGMISPQHF - TRBJ1-5 - TRBV12-3/TRBV12-4
TGTGCCAGCAGCTTAGGGGCATGGAATCGCAATCAGCCCCAGCATTTT CASSLGAWNRNQPQHF - TRBJ1-5 - TRBV7-2
TGTGCCAGCAGCCCGAAGTCGGGGGGCAGCTCCTACGAGCAGTACTTC CASSPKSGGSSYEQYF - TRBJ2-7 few TRBV7-2
TGTGCCAGCAGCTTAAATTTGGGAGTGGAAAAACTGTTTTTT CASSLNLGVEKLFF - TRBJ1-4 - TRBV7-9
TGCGCCAGCAGCTTGGGGGCCAACCTTTTCGGCGAGCAGTACTTC CASSLGANLFGEQYF - TRBJ2-7 few TRBV5-1
TGTGCCAGCAGTTACGGCACGGGGTCCTGGGGGACCCAGTACTTC CASSYGTGSWGTQYF - TRBJ2-5 once TRBV6-2/TRBV6-3
TGTGCCATCAGTGCCAATGTGGGGGTCGGAGAGACCCAGTACTTC CAISANVGVGETQYF - TRBJ2-5 few TRBV10-3
TGCGCCAGCAGTTCCAGGGAGGTCAATGAGCAGTTCTTC CASSSREVNEQFF - TRBJ2-1 - TRBV5-1
TGTGCCAGCAGCTTCCAGACAGGGCTTAATGAAAAACTGTTTTTT CASSFQTGLNEKLFF TRBD1 TRBJ1-4 few TRBV7-2
TGTGCCAGCAGTTTAGGGGGAGGTACCTATGGCTACACCTTC CASSLGGGTYGYTF - TRBJ1-2 few TRBV12-3/TRBV12-4
TGTACCAGCAGCGCACAGTCGAACACTGAAGCTTTCTTT CTSSAQSNTEAFF - TRBJ1-1 few TRBV7-2
TGCAGTGCTAGAGATCTGAGGGTCGGGGGGCCCCTCCACTTT CSARDLRVGGPLHF - TRBJ1-6 - TRBV20-1
TGCAGTGCTAGTGATTCCGGGGGGGCTTCCCCAGATACGCAGTATTTT CSASDSGGASPDTQYF TRBD2 TRBJ2-3 - TRBV20-1
TGTGCCAGCACCGCCAACGAGGGGGGCTACACCTTC CASTANEGGYTF - TRBJ1-2 few TRBV4-2
TGTGCCAGCAGTTCCAACAGGGTGACCTACGAGCAGTACTTC CASSSNRVTYEQYF - TRBJ2-7 - TRBV28
TGTGCCAGCAGCCGCCTCGACAGGGGAAGCTCACCCCTCCACTTT CASSRLDRGSSPLHF TRBD1 TRBJ1-6 - TRBV3-1
TGTGCCAGCAGCGTAGTGTCCAGCGTCTCCTTCTATGGCTACACCTTC CASSVVSSVSFYGYTF - TRBJ1-2 - TRBV9